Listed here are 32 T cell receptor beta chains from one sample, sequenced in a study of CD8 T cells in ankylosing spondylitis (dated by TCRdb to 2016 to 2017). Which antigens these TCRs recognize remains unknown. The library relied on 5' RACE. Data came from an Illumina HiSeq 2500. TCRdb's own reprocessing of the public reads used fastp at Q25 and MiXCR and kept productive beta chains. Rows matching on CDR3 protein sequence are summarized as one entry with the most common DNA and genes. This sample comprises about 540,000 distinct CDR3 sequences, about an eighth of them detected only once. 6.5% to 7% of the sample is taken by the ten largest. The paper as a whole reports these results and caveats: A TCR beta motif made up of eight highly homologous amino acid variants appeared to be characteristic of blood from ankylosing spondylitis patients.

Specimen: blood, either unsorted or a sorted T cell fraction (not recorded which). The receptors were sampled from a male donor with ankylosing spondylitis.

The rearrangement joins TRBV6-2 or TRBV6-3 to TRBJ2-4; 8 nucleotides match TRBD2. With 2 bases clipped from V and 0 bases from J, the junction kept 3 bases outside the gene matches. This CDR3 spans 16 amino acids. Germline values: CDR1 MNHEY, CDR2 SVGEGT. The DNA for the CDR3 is TGTGCCAGCAGTTACCTAGCGGGTCTAGCCAAAAACATTCAGTACTTC. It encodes CASSYLAGLAKNIQYF.

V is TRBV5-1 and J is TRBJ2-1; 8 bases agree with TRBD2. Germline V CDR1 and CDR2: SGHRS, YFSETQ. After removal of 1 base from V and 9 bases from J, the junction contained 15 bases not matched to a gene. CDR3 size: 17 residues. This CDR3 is CASSLMVSGTQGGEQFF. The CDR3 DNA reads TGCGCCAGCAGCTTGATGGTTAGCGGGACCCAAGGGGGTGAGCAGTTCTTC.

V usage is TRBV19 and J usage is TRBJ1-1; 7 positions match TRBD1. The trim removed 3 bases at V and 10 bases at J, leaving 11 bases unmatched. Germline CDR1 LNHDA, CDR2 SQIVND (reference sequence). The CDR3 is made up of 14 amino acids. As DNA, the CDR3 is TGTGCCAGTAGTATGACAAACAGGGGATGGGGAGCTTTCTTT. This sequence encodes CASSMTNRGWGAFF.

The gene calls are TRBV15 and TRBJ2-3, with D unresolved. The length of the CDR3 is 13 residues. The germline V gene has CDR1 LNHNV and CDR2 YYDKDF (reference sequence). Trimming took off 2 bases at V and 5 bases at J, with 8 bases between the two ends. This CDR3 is CATSRRVEDTQYF. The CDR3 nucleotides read TGTGCCACCAGCAGAAGGGTGGAAGATACGCAGTATTTT.

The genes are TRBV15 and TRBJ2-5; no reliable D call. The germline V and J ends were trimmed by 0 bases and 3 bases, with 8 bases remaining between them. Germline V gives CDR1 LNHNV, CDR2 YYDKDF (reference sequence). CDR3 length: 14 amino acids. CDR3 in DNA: TGTGCCACCAGCAGAGAGGACCGCAAAGAGACCCAGTACTTC. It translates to CATSREDRKETQYF. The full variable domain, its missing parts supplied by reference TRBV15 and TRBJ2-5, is DAMVIQNPRYQVTQFGKPVTLSCSQTLNHNVMYWYQQKSSQAPKLLFHYYDKDFNNEADTPDNFQSRRPNTSFCFLDIRSPGLGDTAMYLCATSREDRKETQYFGPGTRLLVL.

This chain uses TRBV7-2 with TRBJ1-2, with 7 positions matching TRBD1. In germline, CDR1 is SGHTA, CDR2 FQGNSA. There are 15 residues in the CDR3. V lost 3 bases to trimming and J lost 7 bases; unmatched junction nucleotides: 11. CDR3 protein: CASSFRVTGYGGYTF. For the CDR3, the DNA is TGTGCCAGCAGCTTCCGTGTGACAGGGTACGGTGGCTACACCTTC.

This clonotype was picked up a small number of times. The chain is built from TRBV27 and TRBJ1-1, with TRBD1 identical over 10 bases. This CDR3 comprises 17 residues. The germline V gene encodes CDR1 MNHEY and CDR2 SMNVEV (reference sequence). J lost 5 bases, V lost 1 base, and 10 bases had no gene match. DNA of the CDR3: TGTGCCAGCAGTTTATTTCCCATGGACAGGGGGGGGACTGAAGCTTTCTTT. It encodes CASSLFPMDRGGTEAFF.

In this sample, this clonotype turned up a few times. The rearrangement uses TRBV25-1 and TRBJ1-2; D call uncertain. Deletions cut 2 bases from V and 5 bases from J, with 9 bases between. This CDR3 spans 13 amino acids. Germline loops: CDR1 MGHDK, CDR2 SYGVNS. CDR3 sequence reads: CASSEQAMYGYTF. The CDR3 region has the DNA TGTGCCAGCAGTGAACAAGCAATGTATGGCTACACCTTC.

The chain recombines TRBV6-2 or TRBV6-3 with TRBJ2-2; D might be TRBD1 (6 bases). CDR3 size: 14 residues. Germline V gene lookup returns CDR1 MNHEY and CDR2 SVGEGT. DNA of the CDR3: TGTGGCACCCAGATAAGGGGGAGCAGCGGGGAGCTGTTTTTT. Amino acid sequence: CGTQIRGSSGELFF.

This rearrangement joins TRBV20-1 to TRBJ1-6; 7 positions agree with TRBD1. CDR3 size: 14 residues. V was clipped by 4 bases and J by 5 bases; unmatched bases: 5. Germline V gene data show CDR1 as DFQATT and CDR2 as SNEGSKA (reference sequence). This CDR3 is CSATPGTDNSPLHF. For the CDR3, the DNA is TGCAGTGCTACTCCCGGGACAGATAATTCACCCCTCCACTTT.

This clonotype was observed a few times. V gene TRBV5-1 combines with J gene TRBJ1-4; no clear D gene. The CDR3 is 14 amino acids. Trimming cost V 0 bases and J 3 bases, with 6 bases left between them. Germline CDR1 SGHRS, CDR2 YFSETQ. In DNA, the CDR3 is TGCGCCAGCAGCTTGGGGATTGCTAATGAAAAACTGTTTTTT. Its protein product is CASSLGIANEKLFF.

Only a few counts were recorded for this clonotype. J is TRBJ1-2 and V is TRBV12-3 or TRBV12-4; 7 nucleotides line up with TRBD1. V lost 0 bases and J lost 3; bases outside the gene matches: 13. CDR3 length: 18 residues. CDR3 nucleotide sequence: TGTGCCAGCAGTTTAGCTAGACAGGGATTTTCCCCTCACTATGGCTACACCTTC. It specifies CASSLARQGFSPHYGYTF.

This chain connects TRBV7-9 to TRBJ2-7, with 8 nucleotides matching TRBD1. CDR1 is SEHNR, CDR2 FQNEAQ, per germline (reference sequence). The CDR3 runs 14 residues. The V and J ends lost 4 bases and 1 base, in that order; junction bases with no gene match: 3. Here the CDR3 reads CASSSDRGSYEQYV. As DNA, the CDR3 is TGTGCCAGCAGCTCTGACAGGGGATCCTACGAGCAGTACGTC.

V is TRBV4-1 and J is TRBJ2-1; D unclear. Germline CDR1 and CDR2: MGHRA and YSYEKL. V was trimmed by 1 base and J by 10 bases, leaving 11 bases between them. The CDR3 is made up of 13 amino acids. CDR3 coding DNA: TGCGCCAGCAGCCAAGGCCGGGTGGGAGAGCAGTTCTTC. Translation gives CASSQGRVGEQFF.

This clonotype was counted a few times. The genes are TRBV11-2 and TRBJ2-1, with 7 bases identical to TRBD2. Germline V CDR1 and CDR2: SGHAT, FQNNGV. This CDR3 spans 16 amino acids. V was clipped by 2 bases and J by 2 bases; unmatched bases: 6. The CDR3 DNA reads TGTGCCAGCAGCTTACTACCGGGACTACCCTACAATGAGCAGTTCTTC. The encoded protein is CASSLLPGLPYNEQFF.

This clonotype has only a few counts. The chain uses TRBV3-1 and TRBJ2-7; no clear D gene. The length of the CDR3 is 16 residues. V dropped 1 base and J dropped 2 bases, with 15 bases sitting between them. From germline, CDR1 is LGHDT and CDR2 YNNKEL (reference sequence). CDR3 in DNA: TGTGCCAGCAGCCAAGGCTTAGTACAGCGTACCTACGAGCAGTACGTC. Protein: CASSQGLVQRTYEQYV.

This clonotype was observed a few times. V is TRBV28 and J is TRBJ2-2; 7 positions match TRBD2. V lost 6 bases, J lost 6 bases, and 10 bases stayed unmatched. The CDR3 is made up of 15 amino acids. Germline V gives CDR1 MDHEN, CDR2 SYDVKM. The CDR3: CASRADLAVAGELFF. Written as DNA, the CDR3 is TGTGCCAGCAGGGCCGATCTAGCGGTCGCCGGGGAGCTGTTTTTT.

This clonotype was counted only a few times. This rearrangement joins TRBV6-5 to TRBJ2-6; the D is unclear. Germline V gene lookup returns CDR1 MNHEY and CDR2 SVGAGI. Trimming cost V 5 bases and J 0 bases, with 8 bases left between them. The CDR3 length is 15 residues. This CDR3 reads CASSNVVSGANVLTF. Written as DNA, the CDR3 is TGTGCCAGCAGTAACGTCGTCTCTGGGGCCAACGTCCTGACTTTC.

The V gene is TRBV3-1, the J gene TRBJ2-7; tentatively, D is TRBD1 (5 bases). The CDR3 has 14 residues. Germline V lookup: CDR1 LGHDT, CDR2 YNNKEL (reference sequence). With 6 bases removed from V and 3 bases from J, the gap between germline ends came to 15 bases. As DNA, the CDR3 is TGTGCCAGCAGTTGGTCGGGTAGGGGCTACGAGCAGTACGTC. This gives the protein CASSWSGRGYEQYV.

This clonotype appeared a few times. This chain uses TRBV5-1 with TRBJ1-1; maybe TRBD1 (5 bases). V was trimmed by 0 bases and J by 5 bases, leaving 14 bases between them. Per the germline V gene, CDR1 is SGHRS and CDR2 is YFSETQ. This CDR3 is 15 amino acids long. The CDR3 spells CASSLEAGGGTEAFF. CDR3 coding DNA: TGCGCCAGCAGCTTGGAGGCGGGTGGGGGGACTGAAGCTTTCTTT. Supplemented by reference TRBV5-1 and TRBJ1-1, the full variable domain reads KAGVTQTPRYLIKTRGQQVTLSCSPISGHRSVSWYQQTPGQGLQFLFEYFSETQRNKGNFPGRFSGRQFSNSRSEMNVSTLELGDSALYLCASSLEAGGGTEAFFGQGTRLTVV.

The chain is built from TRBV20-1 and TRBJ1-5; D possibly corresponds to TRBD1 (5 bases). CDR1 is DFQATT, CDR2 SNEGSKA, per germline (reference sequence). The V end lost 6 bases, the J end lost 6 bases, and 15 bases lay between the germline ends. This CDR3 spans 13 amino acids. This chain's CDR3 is CSAVRRGSQPQHF. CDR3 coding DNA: TGCAGTGCCGTCCGCCGGGGGAGTCAGCCCCAGCATTTT.

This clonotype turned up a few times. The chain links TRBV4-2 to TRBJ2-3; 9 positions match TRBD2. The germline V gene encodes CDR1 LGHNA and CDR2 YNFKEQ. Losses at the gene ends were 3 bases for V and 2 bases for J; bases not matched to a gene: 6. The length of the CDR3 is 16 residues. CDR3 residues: CASSQASGTNTDTQYF. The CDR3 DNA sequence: TGTGCCAGCAGCCAGGCTAGCGGGACCAACACAGATACGCAGTATTTT.

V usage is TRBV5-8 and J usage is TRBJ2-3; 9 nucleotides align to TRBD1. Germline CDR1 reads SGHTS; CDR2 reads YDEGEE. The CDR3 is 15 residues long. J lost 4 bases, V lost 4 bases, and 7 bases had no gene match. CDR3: CASSGGQGYADTQYF. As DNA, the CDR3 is TGTGCCAGCAGCGGAGGACAGGGGTACGCAGATACGCAGTATTTT.

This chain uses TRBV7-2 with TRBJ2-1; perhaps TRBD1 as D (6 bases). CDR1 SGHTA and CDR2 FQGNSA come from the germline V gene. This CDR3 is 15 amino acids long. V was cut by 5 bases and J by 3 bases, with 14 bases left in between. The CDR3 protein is CASSAQGSLYNEQFF. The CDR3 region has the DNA TGTGCCAGCAGCGCACAGGGTTCCCTCTACAATGAGCAGTTCTTC. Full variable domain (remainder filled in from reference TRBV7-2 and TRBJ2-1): GAGVSQSPSNKVTEKGKDVELRCDPISGHTALYWYRQSLGQGLEFLIYFQGNSAPDKSGLPSDRFSAERTGGSVSTLTIQRTQQEDSAVYLCASSAQGSLYNEQFFGPGTRLTVL.

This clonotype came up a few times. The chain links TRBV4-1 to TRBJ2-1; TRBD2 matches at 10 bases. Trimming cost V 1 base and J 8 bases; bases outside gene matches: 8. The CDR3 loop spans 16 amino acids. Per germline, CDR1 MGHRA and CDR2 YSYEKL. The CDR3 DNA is TGCGCCAGCAGCCAAGTACGGAGCGGGAGGGGGGATGAGCAGTTCTTC. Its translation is CASSQVRSGRGDEQFF.

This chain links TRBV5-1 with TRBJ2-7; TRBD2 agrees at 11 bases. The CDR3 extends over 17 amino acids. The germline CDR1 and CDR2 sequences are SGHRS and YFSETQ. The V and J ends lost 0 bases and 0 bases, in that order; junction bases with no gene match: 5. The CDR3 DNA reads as TGCGCCAGCAGCTTGGCCACTAGCGGGGGTCCCTCCTACGAGCAGTACGTC. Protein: CASSLATSGGPSYEQYV.

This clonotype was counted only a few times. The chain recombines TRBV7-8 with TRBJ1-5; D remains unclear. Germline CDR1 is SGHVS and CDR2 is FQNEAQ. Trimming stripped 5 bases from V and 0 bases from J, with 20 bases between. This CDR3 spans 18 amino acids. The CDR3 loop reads CASSPLLRDEHSNQPQHF. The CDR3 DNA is TGTGCCAGCAGCCCCTTACTCAGAGACGAACATAGCAATCAGCCCCAGCATTTT.

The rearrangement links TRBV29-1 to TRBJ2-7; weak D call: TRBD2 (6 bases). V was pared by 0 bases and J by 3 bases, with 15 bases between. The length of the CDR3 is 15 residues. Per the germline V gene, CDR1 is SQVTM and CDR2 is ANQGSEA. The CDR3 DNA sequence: TGCAGCGTTGAAGACGGCGCGGGATCTCGCTACGAGCAGTACTTC. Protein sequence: CSVEDGAGSRYEQYF.

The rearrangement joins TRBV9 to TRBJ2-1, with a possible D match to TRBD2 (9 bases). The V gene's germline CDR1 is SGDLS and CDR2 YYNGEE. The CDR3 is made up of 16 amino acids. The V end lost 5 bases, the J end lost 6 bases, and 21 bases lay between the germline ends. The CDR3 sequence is CASSSPGQGLANEQFF. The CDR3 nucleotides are TGTGCCAGCAGTTCCCCCGGACAGGGACTAGCCAATGAGCAGTTCTTC.

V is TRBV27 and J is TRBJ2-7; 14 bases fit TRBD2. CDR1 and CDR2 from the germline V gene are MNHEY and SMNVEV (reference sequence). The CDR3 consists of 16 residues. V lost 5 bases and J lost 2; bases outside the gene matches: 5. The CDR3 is CASSPGLAGGPYEQYV. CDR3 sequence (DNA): TGTGCCAGCAGTCCCGGACTAGCGGGAGGCCCCTACGAGCAGTACGTC.

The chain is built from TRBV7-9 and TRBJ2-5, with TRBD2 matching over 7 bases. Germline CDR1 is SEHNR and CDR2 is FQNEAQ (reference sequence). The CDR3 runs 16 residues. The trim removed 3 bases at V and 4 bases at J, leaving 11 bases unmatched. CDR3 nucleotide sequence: TGTGCCAGCAGCTTCAAACGCAGACTAGCTCGAGAGACCCAGTACTTC. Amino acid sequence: CASSFKRRLARETQYF.

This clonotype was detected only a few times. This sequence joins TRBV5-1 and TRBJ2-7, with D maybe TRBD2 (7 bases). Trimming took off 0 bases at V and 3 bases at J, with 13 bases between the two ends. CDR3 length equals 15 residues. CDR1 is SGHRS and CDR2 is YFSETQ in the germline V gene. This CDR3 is CASSLEGGDLYEQYV. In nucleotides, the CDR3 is TGCGCCAGCAGCTTGGAGGGGGGGGACCTCTACGAGCAGTACGTC.